Below, one T cell receptor (beta chain) is given with its context. V lost 5 bases and J lost 8; bases outside the gene matches: 8. Per the germline V gene, CDR1 is SGHTA and CDR2 is FQGTGA. This CDR3 region has 14 residues. These data come from a study of technical replicates of blood from four donors. Repertoires were generated with immunoSEQ multiplex PCR, while TCRdb's copy carries only in-frame clones and drops some. This table holds tens of thousands of clones, 92% found once. The sequence was obtained from a human donor in good health. Some clones in this sample may be carry-over from other donors' samples. This chain connects TRBV7-3 to TRBJ2-1, with 8 positions matching TRBD1. The specimen sequenced was PBMCs. The CDR3 loop is CASSRGGQGDEQFF. CDR3 nucleotide sequence: TGTGCCAGCAGCCGAGGCGGACAGGGTGATGAGCAGTTCTTC.